This T cell receptor (beta chain) was found in a study of T-cell memory formation after mild COVID-19. Overall study findings and caveats: SARS-CoV-2 specificity was not confirmed for second-wave clones peaking on day 37. A balance of CD4 and CD8 characterized clones contracting day 15 to 85, whereas later expanders leaned CD4+. Contracting clones localized mainly to CM and EM when CD4+ and mainly to EMRA when CD8+.

Comments on this clonotype: Its matching antigen is unknown.

CDR3 size: 13 residues. Germline loops: CDR1 SQVTM, CDR2 ANQGSEA. Deletions cut 4 bases from V and 7 bases from J, with 16 bases between. With constant-segment primers, 5'RACE yielded cDNA libraries of TCR alpha and TCR beta that carried sample barcodes and UMIs. In TCRdb, the 5' RACE reads were re-called with MiXCR into one record per CDR3 protein. The sample has some 320,000 distinct CDR3 sequences, about 15% seen once. The chain employs TRBV29-1 and TRBJ1-2; D is uncertain. Sequenced material: PBMCs or a T cell subset sorted from them (not recorded which). The clonotype comes from a man in his late teens or twenties who had mild COVID-19 (a few samples of this study predate the infection). Cell type and time point are not known. The DNA for the CDR3 is TGCAGCGTTGCTTCGTGGGGAACGGCTGGCTACACCTTC. Its protein product is CSVASWGTAGYTF.